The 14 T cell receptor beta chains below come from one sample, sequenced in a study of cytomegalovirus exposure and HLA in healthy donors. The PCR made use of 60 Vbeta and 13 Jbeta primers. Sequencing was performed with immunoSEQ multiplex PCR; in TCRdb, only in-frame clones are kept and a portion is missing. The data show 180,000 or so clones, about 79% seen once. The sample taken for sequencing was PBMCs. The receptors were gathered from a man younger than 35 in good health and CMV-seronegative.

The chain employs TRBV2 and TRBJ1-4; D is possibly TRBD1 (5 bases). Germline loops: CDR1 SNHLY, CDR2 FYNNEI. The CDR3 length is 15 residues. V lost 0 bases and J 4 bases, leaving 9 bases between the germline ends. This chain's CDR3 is CASSEAGPVNEKLFF. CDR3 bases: TGTGCCAGCAGTGAAGCGGGGCCGGTTAATGAAAAACTGTTTTTT.

Here the CDR3 reads CASSLARTGGIYEQYF. CDR3 DNA: TGTGCCAGCAGCTTGGCTAGGACGGGGGGGATCTACGAGCAGTACTTC. The chain couples TRBV5-6 to TRBJ2-7; TRBD2 matches 8 bases. Trimming took 0 bases from V and 3 from J; bases not matched to a gene: 8. The germline CDR1 and CDR2 sequences are SGHDT and YYEEEE. CDR3 length: 16 residues.

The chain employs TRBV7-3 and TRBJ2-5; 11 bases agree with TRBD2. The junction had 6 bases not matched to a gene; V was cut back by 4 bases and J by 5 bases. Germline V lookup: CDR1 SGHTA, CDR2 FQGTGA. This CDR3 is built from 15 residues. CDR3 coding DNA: TGTGCCAGCAGCTGGGTAGCGGGAGGGCCGGAGACCCAGTACTTC. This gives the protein CASSWVAGGPETQYF.

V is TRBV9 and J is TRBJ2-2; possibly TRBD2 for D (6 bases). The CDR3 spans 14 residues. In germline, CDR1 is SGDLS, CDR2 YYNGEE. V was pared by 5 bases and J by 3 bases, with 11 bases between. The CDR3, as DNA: TGTGCCAGCAGGGGCGGCGGGGACACCGGGGAGCTGTTTTTT. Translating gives CASRGGGDTGELFF.

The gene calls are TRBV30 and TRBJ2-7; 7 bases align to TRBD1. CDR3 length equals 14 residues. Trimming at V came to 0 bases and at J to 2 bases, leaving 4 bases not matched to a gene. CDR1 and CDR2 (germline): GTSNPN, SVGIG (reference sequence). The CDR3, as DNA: TGTGCCTGGAGTGTAGGGCAGGGGGCCTACGAGCAGTACTTC. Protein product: CAWSVGQGAYEQYF.

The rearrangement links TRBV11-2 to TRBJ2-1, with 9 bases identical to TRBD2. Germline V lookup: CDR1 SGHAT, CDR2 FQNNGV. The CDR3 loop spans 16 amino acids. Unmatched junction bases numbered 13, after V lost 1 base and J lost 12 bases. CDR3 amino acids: CASSLGRLAGPGGQFF. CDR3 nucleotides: TGTGCCAGCAGCTTAGGTCGGCTAGCGGGACCTGGGGGGCAGTTCTTC.

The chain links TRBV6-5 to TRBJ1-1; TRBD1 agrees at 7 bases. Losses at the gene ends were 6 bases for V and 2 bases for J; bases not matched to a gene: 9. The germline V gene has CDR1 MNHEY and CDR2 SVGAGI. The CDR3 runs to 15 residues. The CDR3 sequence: CASRNRDSINTEAFF. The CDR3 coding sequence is TGTGCCAGCAGGAACCGGGACAGTATTAACACTGAAGCTTTCTTT.

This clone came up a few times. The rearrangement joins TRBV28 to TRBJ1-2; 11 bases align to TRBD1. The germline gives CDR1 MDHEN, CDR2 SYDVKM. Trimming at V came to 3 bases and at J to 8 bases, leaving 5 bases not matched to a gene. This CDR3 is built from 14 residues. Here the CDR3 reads CASSLDRGLLGYTF. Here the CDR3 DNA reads TGTGCCAGCAGTTTGGACAGGGGGCTACTAGGCTACACCTTC.

The CDR3 spells CASSLGGAGGRGEQFF. For the CDR3, the DNA is TGCGCCAGCAGCTTGGGTGGCGCAGGGGGAAGAGGCGAGCAGTTCTTC. The chain has TRBV5-1 and TRBJ2-1; TRBD1 aligns across 7 bases. J was trimmed by 10 bases and V by 0 bases; bases with no gene match: 13. Germline-derived CDR1 and CDR2 are SGHRS and YFSETQ. The CDR3 length is 16 residues.

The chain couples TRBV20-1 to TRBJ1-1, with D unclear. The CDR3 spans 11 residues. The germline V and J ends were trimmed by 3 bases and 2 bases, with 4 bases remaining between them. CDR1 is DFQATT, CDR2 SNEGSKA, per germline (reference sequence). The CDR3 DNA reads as TGCAGTGCTAGGCGTAACACTGAAGCTTTCTTT. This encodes CSARRNTEAFF.

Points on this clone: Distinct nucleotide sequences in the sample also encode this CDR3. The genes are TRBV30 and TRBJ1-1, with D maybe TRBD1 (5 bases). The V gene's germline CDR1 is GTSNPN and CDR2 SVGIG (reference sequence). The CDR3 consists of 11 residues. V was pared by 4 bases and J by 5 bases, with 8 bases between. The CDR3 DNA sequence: TGTGCCTGGACCCAGGGTACTGAAGCTTTCTTT. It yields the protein CAWTQGTEAFF.

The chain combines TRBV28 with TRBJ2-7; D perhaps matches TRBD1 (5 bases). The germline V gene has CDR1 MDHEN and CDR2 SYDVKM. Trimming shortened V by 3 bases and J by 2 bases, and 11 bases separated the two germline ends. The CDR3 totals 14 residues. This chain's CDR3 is CASSFQGTAYEQYF. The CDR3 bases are TGTGCCAGCAGTTTCCAGGGAACGGCCTACGAGCAGTACTTC.

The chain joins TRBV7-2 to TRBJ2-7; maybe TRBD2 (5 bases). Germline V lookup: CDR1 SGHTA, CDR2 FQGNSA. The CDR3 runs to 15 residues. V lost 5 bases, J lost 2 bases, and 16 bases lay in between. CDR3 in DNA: TGTGCCAGCAGCCCCATCCCGGGATCCCCCTACGAGCAGTACTTC. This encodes CASSPIPGSPYEQYF.

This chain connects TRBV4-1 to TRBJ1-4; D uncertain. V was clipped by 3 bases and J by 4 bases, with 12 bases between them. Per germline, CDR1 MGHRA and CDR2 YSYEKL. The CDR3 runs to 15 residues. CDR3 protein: CASSHIPGNNEKLFF. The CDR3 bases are TGCGCCAGCAGCCACATTCCGGGAAATAATGAAAAACTGTTTTTT.